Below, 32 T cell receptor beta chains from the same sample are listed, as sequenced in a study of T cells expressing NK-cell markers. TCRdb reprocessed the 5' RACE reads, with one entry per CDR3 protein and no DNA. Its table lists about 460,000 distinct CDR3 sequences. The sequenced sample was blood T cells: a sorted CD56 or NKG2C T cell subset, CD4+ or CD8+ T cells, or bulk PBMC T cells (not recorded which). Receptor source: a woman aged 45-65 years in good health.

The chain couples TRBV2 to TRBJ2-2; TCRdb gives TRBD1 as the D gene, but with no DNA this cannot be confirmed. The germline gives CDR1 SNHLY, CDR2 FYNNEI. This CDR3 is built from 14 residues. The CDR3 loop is CASQGQGVSGELFF.

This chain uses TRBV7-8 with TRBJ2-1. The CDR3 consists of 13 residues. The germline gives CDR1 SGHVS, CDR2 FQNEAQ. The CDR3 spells CASSLGTVGEQFF.

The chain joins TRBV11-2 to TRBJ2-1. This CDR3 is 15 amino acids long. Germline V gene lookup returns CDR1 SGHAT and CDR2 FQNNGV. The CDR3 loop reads CASSLDFLSYNEQFF.

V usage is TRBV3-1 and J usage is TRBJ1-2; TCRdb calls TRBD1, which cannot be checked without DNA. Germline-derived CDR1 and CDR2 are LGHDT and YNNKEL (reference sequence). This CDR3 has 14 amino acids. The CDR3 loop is CASSPTGSSYGYTF.

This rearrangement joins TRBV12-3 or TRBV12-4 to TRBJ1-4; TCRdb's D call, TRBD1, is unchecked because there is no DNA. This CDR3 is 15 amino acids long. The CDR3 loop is CASSWDGATNEKLFF.

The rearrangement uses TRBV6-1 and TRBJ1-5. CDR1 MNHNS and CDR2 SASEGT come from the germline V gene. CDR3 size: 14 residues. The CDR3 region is CASSEAAGDQPQHF.

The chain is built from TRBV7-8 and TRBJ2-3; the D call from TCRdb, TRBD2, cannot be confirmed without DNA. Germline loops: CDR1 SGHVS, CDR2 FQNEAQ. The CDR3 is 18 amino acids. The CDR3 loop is CASSLKVAGGFPGDTQYF.

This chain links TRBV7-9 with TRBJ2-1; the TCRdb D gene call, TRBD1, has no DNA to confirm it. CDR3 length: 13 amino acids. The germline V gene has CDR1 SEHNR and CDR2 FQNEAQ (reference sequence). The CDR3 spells CASIGTGYNEQFF.

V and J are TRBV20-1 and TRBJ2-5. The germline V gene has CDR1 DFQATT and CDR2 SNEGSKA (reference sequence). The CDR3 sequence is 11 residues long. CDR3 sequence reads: CSAIRGGTQYF.

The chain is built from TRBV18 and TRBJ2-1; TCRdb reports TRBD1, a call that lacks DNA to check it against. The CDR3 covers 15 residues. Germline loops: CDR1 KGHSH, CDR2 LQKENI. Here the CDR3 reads CASSPEDNSYNEQFF.

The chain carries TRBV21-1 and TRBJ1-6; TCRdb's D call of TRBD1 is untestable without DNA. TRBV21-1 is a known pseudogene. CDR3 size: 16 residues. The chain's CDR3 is CASSKARQLNNSPLHF.

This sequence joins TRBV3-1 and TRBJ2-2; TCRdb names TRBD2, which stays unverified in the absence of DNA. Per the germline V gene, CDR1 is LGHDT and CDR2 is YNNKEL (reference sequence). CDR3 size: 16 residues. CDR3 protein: CASSQITSGKTGELFF.

CDR3 in amino acids: CASSLTSGLNTGELFF. This chain joins TRBV7-3 and TRBJ2-2; TCRdb selects TRBD2, and the lack of DNA leaves this call unchecked. From germline, CDR1 is SGHTA and CDR2 FQGTGA. The CDR3 runs 16 residues.

CDR3 region: CASSLGRPLNTGELFF. The chain employs TRBV11-2 and TRBJ2-2. CDR3 length: 16 residues. Germline V gene lookup returns CDR1 SGHAT and CDR2 FQNNGV.

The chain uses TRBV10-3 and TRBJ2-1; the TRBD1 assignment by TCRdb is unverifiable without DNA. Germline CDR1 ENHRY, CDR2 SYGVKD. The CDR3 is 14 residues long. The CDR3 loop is CAISEPNRGLVQFF.

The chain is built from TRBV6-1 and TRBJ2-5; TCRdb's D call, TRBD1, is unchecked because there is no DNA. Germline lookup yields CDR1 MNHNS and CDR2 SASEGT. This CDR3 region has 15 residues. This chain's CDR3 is CASSEYQGQQETQYF.

This CDR3 is CASRLTVSGNTIYF. This sequence joins TRBV2 and TRBJ1-3; TCRdb's D gene call, TRBD1, goes unchecked for lack of DNA. Germline loops: CDR1 SNHLY, CDR2 FYNNEI. The CDR3 sequence is 14 residues long.

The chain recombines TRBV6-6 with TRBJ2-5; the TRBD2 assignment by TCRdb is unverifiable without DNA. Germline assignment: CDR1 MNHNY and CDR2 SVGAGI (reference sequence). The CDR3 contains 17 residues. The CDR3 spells CASSYKVSTRVGETQYF.

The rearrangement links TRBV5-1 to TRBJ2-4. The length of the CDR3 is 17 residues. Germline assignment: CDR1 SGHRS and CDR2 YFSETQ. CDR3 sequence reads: CASSDQVSTVAKNIQYF.

This CDR3 reads CSARAPGLTGTEAFF. The chain joins TRBV20-1 to TRBJ1-1. The CDR3 consists of 15 residues. The germline V gene has CDR1 DFQATT and CDR2 SNEGSKA (reference sequence).

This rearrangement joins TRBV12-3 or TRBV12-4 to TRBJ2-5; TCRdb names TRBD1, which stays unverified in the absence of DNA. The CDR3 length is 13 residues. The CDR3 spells CASTRESKETQYF.

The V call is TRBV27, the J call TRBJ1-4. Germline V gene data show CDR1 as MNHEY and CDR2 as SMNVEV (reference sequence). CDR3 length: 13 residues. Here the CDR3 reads CASKTRSFDKLFF.

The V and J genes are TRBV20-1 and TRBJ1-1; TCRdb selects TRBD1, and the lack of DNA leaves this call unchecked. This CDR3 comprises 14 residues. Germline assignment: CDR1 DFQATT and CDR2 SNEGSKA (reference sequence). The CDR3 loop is CSARATVHNTEAFF.

The chain's CDR3 is CATSDQDSGRAGETQYF. The chain combines TRBV24-1 with TRBJ2-5; there is no DNA to check the TCRdb D call of TRBD2. The CDR3 is 17 residues long. Germline V CDR1 and CDR2: KGHDR, SFDVKD.

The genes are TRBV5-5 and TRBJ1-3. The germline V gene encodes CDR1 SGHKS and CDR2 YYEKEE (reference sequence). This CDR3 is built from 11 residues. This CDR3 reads CASNLGNTIYF.

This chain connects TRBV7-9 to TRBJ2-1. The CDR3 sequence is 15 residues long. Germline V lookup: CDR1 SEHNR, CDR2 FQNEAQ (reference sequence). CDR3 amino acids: CASSLGSFSYNEQFF.

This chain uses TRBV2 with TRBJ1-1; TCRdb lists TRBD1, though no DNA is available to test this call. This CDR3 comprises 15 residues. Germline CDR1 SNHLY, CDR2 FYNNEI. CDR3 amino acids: CASSEVFGGSAEAFF.

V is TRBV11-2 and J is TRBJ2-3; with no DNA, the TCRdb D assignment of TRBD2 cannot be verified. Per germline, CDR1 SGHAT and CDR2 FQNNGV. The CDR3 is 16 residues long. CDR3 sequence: CASSLAGRAGTDTQYF.

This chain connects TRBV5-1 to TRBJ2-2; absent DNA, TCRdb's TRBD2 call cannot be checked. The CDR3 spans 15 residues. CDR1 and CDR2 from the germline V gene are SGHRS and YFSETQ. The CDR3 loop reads CASSPEGLGTGELFF. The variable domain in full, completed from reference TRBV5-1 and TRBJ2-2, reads KAGVTQTPRYLIKTRGQQVTLSCSPISGHRSVSWYQQTPGQGLQFLFEYFSETQRNKGNFPGRFSGRQFSNSRSEMNVSTLELGDSALYLCASSPEGLGTGELFFGEGSRLTVL.

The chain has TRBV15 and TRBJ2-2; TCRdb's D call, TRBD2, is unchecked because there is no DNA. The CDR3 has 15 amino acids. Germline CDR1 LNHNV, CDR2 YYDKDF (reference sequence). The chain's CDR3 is CATSRDKRLTGELFF.

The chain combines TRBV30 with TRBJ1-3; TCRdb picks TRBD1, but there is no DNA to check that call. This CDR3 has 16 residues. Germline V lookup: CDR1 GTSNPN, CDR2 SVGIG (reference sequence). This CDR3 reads CAWSPPTYRSGNTIYF.

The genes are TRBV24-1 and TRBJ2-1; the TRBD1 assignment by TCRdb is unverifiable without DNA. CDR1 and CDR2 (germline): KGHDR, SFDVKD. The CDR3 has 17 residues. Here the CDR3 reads CATSDSQGQGRHNEQFF.